A selection of T cell receptor beta chains follows, all from one sample in a study of shared clonotypes between healthy human individuals. Assay: immunoSEQ multiplex PCR; the TCRdb copy retains only in-frame clones and omits some. The sample shows millions of clones, approximately 95% of them seen only once. The sample consisted of naive CD4+ T cells sorted from blood. Every receptor here comes from a man aged 18 to 30 in good health. The CDR3 runs from the conserved cysteine through the conserved F or W. The order of the fields is CDR3 DNA, CDR3 protein, D gene, J gene, V gene, clone size. A D gene is named only where the DNA matches it firmly. Where a row states a size, it is once, few, many or the class of an expanded clone; other rows omit it.

CDR3 DNA: TGTGCCAGCAGCCGCAAGGGGGAGGTCTACAATGAGCAGTTCTTC
CDR3 protein: CASSRKGEVYNEQFF
D gene: .
J gene: TRBJ2-1
V gene: TRBV6-5
clone size: .

CDR3 DNA: TGCGCCAGCAGAAGGGACAGTGTATCCTCCTACGAGCAGTACTTC
CDR3 protein: CASRRDSVSSYEQYF
D gene: TRBD1
J gene: TRBJ2-7
V gene: TRBV5-1
clone size: .

CDR3 DNA: TGCGCCAGCAGCGGGACCGGAGGAAACACCATATATTTT
CDR3 protein: CASSGTGGNTIYF
D gene: .
J gene: TRBJ1-3
V gene: TRBV5-1
clone size: .

CDR3 DNA: TGTGCCAGCTCAACGGCCCCCGGGACTAGCGGGAGCAATGAGCAGTTCTTC
CDR3 protein: CASSTAPGTSGSNEQFF
D gene: TRBD2
J gene: TRBJ2-1
V gene: TRBV18
clone size: .

CDR3 DNA: TGTGCCAGCAGTTATGGGGGGAACTACAATGAGCAGTTCTTC
CDR3 protein: CASSYGGNYNEQFF
D gene: .
J gene: TRBJ2-1
V gene: TRBV6-5
clone size: .

CDR3 DNA: TGTGCCAGCAGCTTCTCCGGGACAGGGGAAAAACTGTTTTTT
CDR3 protein: CASSFSGTGEKLFF
D gene: TRBD1
J gene: TRBJ1-4
V gene: TRBV7-9
clone size: once

CDR3 DNA: TGTGCCAGCAGTCGGGACTCTGGAAACACCATATATTTT
CDR3 protein: CASSRDSGNTIYF
D gene: .
J gene: TRBJ1-3
V gene: TRBV6-1
clone size: .

CDR3 DNA: TGTGCCAGCAGTCGTAAAGGAGGGAACACTGAAGCTTTCTTT
CDR3 protein: CASSRKGGNTEAFF
D gene: .
J gene: TRBJ1-1
V gene: TRBV6-5
clone size: .

CDR3 DNA: TGTGCCACCAACCTACAGGGGGCCGTCAATCAGCCCCAGCATTTT
CDR3 protein: CATNLQGAVNQPQHF
D gene: TRBD1
J gene: TRBJ1-5
V gene: TRBV28
clone size: .

CDR3 DNA: TGTGCCAGCAGCCTACGGACAGGCTTGAACACTGAAGCTTTCTTT
CDR3 protein: CASSLRTGLNTEAFF
D gene: TRBD1
J gene: TRBJ1-1
V gene: TRBV7-9
clone size: .

CDR3 DNA: TGTGCCAGCAGTCAGCGAGATAGCAATCAGCCCCAGCATTTT
CDR3 protein: CASSQRDSNQPQHF
D gene: .
J gene: TRBJ1-5
V gene: TRBV6-5
clone size: .

CDR3 DNA: TGTGCCAGCTCACCACGTAACGATGAGACCCAGTACTTC
CDR3 protein: CASSPRNDETQYF
D gene: .
J gene: TRBJ2-5
V gene: TRBV18
clone size: .

CDR3 DNA: TGTGCCAGCAGCTTAGTCCCCACAGATACGCAGTATTTT
CDR3 protein: CASSLVPTDTQYF
D gene: .
J gene: TRBJ2-3
V gene: TRBV7-6
clone size: .

CDR3 DNA: TGTGCCATCAAGGACGGCCCCCCGAGCTCCTATAATTCACCCCTCCACTTT
CDR3 protein: CAIKDGPPSSYNSPLHF
D gene: .
J gene: TRBJ1-6
V gene: TRBV10-3
clone size: .